This T cell receptor beta chain originates from a study of T cell responses to AZD1222 COVID-19 vaccine. Sequencing used immunoSEQ multiplex PCR; TCRdb keeps in-frame clones, though not all of them. The sample yields roughly 200,000 clones, almost 95% seen once. V lost 3 bases to trimming and J lost 7 bases, with 16 bases between them. Germline values: CDR1 ENHRY, CDR2 SYGVKD. The CDR3 runs to 16 residues. The chain couples TRBV10-3 to TRBJ1-6, with D possibly being TRBD1 (6 bases). The TCR comes from an adult in good health. The specimen was peripheral blood, collected on day 0 of AZD1222 vaccination. CDR3 loop: CAISDRGGGGNSPLHF. In DNA, the CDR3 is TGTGCCATCAGTGACCGTGGAGGGGGTGGAAATTCACCCCTCCACTTT.